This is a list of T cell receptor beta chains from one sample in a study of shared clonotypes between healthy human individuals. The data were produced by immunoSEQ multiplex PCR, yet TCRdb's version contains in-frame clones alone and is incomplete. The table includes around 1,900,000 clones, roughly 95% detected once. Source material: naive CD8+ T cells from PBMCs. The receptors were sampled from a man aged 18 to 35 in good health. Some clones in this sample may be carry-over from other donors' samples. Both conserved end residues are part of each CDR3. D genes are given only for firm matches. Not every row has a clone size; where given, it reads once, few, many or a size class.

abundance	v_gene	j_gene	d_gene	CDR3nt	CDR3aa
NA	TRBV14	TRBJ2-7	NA	TGTGCCAGCAGCGCCCCGGCAGGGGTCACCCCCTTGAAGCAGTACTTC	CASSAPAGVTPLKQYF
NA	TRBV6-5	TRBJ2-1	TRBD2	TGTGCCAGCAGCCCCCTTGGCGGGAGGCCCCCAGAGCAGTTCTTC	CASSPLGGRPPEQFF
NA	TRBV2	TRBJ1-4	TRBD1	TGTGCCAGCCGAACCGGGACAGGGTATGAAAAACTGTTTTTT	CASRTGTGYEKLFF
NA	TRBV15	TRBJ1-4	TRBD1	TGTGCCACCAACGCGGGACAGGGGTTTGAAAAACTGTTTTTT	CATNAGQGFEKLFF
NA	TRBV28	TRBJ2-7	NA	TGTGCCAGCAGTTTATCCCGGGCCTACGAGCAGTACTTC	CASSLSRAYEQYF
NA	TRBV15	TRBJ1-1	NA	TGTGCCACCAGCAGTGCTGGGGGCGCGGTTGAAGCTTTCTTT	CATSSAGGAVEAFF
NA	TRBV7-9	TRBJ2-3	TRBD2	TGTGCCAGCAGCCCTCCTAGCGGTTTTAGCACAGATACGCAGTATTTT	CASSPPSGFSTDTQYF
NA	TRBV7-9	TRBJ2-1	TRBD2	TGTGCCAGCAGCTTCCAATCTATGCTGGGACTAGCGGGAATCAATGAGCAGTTCTTC	CASSFQSMLGLAGINEQFF
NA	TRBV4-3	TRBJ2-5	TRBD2	TGCGCCAGCAGCCAAGGCGGGGGACTAGCGGGACTCCAAGAGACCCAGTACTTC	CASSQGGGLAGLQETQYF
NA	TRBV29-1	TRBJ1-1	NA	TGCAGCGCGTATACAGCCATGAACACTGAAGCTTTCTTT	CSAYTAMNTEAFF
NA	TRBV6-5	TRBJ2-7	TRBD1	TGTGCCAGCAGTTACTCTCACGAGGGGGCCCCCTACGAGCAGTACTTC	CASSYSHEGAPYEQYF
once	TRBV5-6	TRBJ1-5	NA	TGTGCCAGCAGCTTGGTCGGCGAAGATCAGCCCCAGCATTTT	CASSLVGEDQPQHF
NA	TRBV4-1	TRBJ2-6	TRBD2	TGCGCCAGCAGCCAATCGCGGGGGGTTGGGGCCAACGTCCTGACTTTC	CASSQSRGVGANVLTF
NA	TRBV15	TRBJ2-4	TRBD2	TGTGCCACCAGCGGAAGGACTAGCGGGAGGGGTTACTTC	CATSGRTSGRGYF
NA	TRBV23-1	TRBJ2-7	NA	TGCGCCAGCAGTCATCTCTCCCAGGGTCTGCGCTACGAGCAGTACTTC	CASSHLSQGLRYEQYF
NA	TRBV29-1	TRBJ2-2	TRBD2	TGCAGCGTTGAAGGGGGACTAGCGGGAGTGGATACCGGGGAGCTGTTTTTT	CSVEGGLAGVDTGELFF
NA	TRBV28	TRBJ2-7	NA	TGTGCCAGCACCCCAGGAGTAGGGAGTTACTACGAGCAGTACTTC	CASTPGVGSYYEQYF
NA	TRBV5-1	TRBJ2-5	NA	TGCGCCAGCAGCCCCGATCAAGAGACCCAGTACTTC	CASSPDQETQYF
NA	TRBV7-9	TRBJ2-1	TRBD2	TGTGCCAGCAGCTTAAGGCGGGGGGAGGCCTGGGTGGATGAGCAGTTCTTC	CASSLRRGEAWVDEQFF
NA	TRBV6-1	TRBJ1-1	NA	TGTGCCAGCAGTGAAGTCGATATAACACTCGAAGCTTTCTTT	CASSEVDITLEAFF
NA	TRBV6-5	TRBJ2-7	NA	TGTGCCAGCAGCCCCCTTGGTAGTACCTACGAGCAGTACTTC	CASSPLGSTYEQYF
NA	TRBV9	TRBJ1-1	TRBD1	TGTGCCAGCAGCGGGAGGACAGGGGGCGGGAACACTGAAGCTTTCTTT	CASSGRTGGGNTEAFF
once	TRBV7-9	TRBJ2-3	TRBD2	TGTGCCAGCAGCTTAAGGCCGGGACTAGCGGGCATCCTAGATACGCAGTATTTT	CASSLRPGLAGILDTQYF
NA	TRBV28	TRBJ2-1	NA	TGTGCCAGCAGTCCCTCGCTAGTAAAGGATGAGCAGTTCTTC	CASSPSLVKDEQFF
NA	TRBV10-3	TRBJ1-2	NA	TGTGCCATCAGCGCCCAGGTCGAGGGAGATGGCTACACCTTC	CAISAQVEGDGYTF
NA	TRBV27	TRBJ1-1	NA	TGTGCCAGCAGTTTGGGGGGGGGTGGGGTCACTGAAGCTTTCTTT	CASSLGGGGVTEAFF
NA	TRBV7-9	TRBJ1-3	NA	TGTGCCAGCAGCTTAGCGGGGGCCTCTGGAAACACCATATATTTT	CASSLAGASGNTIYF
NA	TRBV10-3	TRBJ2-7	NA	TGTGCCATCAGCGGGCCACCCGGGGTGCTCTCCTACGAGCAGTACTTC	CAISGPPGVLSYEQYF
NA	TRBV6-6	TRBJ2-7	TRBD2	TGTGCCAGCAGTTCCCCGACTAGCGGGAGTTACGAGCAGTACTTC	CASSSPTSGSYEQYF
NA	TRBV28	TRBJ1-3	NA	TGTGCCAGCCGACTACCATCCGGGGGGGGCCCGGACACCATATATTTT	CASRLPSGGGPDTIYF
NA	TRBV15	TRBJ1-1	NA	TGTGCCACCAGCAAAGGCCAGGGGTGGGATGAAGCTTTCTTT	CATSKGQGWDEAFF
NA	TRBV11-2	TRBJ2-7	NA	TGTGCCAGCAGCTCGAGTAGGGAGCAGTACTTC	CASSSSREQYF
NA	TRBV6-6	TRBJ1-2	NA	TGTGCCAGCAGTTCTGCAGTGACCCCTACTAACTATGGCTACACCTTC	CASSSAVTPTNYGYTF
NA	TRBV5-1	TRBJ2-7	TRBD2	TGCGCCAGCAGCTTACCGACTAGCGGGAAGGACGAGCAGTACTTC	CASSLPTSGKDEQYF
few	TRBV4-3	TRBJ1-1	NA	TGCGCCAGCAGCCACGGGGACACTGAAGCTTTCTTT	CASSHGDTEAFF